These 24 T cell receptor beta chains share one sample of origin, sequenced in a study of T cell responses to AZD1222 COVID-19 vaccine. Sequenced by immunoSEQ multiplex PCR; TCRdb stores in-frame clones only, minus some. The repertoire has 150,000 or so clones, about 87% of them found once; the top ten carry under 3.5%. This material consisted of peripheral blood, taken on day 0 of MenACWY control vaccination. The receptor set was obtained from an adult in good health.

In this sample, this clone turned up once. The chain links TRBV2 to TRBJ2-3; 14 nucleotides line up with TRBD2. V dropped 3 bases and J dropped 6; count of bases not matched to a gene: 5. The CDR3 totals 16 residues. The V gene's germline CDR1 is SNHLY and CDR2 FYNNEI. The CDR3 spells CASSEGTSGSPDTQYF. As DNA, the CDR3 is TGTGCCAGCAGTGAGGGGACTAGCGGGAGTCCCGATACGCAGTATTTT.

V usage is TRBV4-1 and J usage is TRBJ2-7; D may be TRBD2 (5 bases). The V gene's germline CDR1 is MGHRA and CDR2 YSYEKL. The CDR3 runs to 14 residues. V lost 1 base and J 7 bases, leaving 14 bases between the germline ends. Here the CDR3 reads CASSQVAGLGEQYF. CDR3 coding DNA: TGCGCCAGCAGCCAAGTTGCAGGACTGGGGGAGCAGTACTTC.

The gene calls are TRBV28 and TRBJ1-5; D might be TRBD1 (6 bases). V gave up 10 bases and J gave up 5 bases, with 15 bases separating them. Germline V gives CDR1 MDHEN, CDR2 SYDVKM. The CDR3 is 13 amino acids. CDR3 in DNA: TGTGCCATCACGACAGGCCGGGATCAGCCCCAGCATTTT. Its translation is CAITTGRDQPQHF.

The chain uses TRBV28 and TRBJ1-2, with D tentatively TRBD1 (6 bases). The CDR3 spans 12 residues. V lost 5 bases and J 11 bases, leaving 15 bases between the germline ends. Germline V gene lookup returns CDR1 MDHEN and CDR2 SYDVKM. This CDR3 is CASSLRGTRYTF. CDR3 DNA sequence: TGTGCCAGCAGTCTTAGGGGGACGAGGTACACCTTC.

CDR3 residues: CASSPKPVGEQFF. Written as DNA, the CDR3 is TGTGCCAGCAGTCCAAAGCCAGTCGGTGAGCAGTTCTTC. The rearrangement links TRBV7-2 to TRBJ2-1; D gene uncertain. The CDR3 is 13 amino acids. Trimming pared 6 bases from V and 9 bases from J, leaving 15 bases between. Germline-derived CDR1 and CDR2 are SGHTA and FQGNSA.

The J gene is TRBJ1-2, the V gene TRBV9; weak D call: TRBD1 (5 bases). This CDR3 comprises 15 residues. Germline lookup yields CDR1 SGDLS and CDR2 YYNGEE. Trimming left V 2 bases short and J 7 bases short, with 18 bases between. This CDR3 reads CASSVDRSGIGGYTF. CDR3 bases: TGTGCCAGCAGCGTTGATAGGTCAGGGATAGGTGGCTACACCTTC.

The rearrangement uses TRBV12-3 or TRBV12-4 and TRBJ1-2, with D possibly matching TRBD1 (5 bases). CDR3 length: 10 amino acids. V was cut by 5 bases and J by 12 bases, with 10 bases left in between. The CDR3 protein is CASSGRGHTF. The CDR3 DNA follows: TGTGCCAGCAGTGGTAGGGGCCACACCTTC.

Written as DNA, the CDR3 is TGTGCCGGATCCCGGGGGACAGATACCTACAATGAGCAGTTCTTC. It yields the protein CAGSRGTDTYNEQFF. V usage is TRBV6-5 and J usage is TRBJ2-1; possibly TRBD1 for D (7 bases). Germline CDR1 MNHEY, CDR2 SVGAGI. V dropped 11 bases and J dropped 2 bases, with 19 bases sitting between them. The CDR3 has 15 residues.

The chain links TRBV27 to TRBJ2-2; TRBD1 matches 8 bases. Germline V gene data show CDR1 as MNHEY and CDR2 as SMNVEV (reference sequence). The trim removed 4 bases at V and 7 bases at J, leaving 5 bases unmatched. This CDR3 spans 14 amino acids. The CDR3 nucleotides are TGTGCCAGCAGTTGGACAGGGACTGTCGGGGAGCTGTTTTTT. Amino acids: CASSWTGTVGELFF.

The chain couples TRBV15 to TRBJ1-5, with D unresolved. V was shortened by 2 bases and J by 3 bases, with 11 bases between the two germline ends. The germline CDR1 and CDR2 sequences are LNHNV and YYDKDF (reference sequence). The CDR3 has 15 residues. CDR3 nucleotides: TGTGCCACCAGCAGAACCCGGGCCAACAATCAGCCCCAGCATTTT. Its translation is CATSRTRANNQPQHF.

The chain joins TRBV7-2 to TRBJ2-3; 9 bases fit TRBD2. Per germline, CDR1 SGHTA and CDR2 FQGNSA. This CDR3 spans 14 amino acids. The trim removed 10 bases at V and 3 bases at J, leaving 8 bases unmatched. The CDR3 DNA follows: TGTGCCACCAGAGTGCGGGGGGGGACAGATACGCAGTATTTT. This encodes CATRVRGGTDTQYF.

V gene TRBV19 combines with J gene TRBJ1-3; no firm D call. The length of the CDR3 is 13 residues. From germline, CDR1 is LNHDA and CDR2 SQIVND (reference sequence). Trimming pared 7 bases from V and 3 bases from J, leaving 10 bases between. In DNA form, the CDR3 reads TGTGCCAGTAAAGGGAGTTATGGAAACACCATATATTTT. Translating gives CASKGSYGNTIYF.

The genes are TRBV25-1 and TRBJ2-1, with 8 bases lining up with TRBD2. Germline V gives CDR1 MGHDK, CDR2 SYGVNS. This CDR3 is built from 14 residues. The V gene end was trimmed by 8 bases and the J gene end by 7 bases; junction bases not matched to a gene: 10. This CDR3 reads CASGSSGRGNEQFF. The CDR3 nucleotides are TGTGCCAGCGGTTCGAGCGGGAGAGGGAATGAGCAGTTCTTC.

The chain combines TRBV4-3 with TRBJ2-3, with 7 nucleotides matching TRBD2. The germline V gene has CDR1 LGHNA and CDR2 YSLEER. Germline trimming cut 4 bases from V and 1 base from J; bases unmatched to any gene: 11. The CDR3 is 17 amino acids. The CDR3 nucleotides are TGCGCCAGCAGCCTACATCTTTCGGCGGGGGGCACAGATACGCAGTATTTT. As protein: CASSLHLSAGGTDTQYF.

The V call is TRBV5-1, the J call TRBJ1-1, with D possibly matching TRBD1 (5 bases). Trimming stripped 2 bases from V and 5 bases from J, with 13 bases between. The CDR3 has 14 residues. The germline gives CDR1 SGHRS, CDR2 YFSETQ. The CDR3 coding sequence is TGCGCCAGCAGCTTCTTTGGGGGAGGGACTGAAGCTTTCTTT. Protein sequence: CASSFFGGGTEAFF.

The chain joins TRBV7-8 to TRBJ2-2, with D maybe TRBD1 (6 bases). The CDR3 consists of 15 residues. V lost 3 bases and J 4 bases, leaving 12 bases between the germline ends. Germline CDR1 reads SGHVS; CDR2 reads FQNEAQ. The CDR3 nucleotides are TGTGCCAGCAGCTTGGGCGCCAGGGGCACCGGGGAGCTGTTTTTT. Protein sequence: CASSLGARGTGELFF.

Written as DNA, the CDR3 is TGTGCCAGCCGAGGGCCCTCAACGGGCGAGCAGTACTTC. Amino acids: CASRGPSTGEQYF. The chain has TRBV6-5 and TRBJ2-7; tentatively, D is TRBD2 (5 bases). Trimming stripped 8 bases from V and 6 bases from J, with 17 bases between. This CDR3 is built from 13 residues. The germline CDR1 and CDR2 sequences are MNHEY and SVGAGI.

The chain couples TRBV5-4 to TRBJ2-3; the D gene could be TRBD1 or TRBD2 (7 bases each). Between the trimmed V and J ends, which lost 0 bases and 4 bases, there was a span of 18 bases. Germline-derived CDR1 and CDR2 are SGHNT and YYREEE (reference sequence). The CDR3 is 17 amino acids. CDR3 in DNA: TGTGCCAGCAGCTTGGTGTATGTGGGAGGGGGCGCAGATACGCAGTATTTT. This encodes CASSLVYVGGGADTQYF.

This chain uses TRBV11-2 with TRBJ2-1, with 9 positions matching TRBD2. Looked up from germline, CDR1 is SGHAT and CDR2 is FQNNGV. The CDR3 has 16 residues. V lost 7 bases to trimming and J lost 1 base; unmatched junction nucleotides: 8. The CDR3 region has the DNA TGTGCCAGCACCCCGACTAGCGGCCCTTCCTACAATGAGCAGTTCTTC. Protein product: CASTPTSGPSYNEQFF. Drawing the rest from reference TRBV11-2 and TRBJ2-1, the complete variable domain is EAGVAQSPRYKIIEKRQSVAFWCNPISGHATLYWYQQILGQGPKLLIQFQNNGVVDDSQLPKDRFSAERLKGVDSTLKIQPAKLEDSAVYLCASTPTSGPSYNEQFFGPGTRLTVL.

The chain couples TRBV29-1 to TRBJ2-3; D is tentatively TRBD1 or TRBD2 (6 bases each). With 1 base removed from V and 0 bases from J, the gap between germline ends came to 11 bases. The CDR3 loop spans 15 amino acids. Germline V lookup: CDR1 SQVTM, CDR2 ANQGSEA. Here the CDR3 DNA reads TGCAGCGTTGAAGTCGGAGGGGGAAGCACAGATACGCAGTATTTT. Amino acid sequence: CSVEVGGGSTDTQYF.

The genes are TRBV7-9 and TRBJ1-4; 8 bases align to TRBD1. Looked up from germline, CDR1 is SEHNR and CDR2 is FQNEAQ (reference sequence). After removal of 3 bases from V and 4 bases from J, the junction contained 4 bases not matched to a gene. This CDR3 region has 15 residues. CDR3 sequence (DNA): TGTGCCAGCAGCTTTCCGGGACAGGTTAATGAAAAACTGTTTTTT. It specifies CASSFPGQVNEKLFF.

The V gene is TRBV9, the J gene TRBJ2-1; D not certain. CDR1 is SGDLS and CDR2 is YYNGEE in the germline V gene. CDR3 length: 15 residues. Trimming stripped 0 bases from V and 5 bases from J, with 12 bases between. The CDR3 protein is CASSVAHSRNNEQFF. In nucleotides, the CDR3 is TGTGCCAGCAGCGTAGCCCATTCCAGGAACAATGAGCAGTTCTTC.

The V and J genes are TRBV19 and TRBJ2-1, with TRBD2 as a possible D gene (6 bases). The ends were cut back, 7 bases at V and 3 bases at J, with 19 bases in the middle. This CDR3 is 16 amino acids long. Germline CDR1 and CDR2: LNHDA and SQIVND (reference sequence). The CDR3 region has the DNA TGTGCCAGTAATAAGGGAGTGTCCGGGAGCTACAATGAGCAGTTCTTC. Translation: CASNKGVSGSYNEQFF. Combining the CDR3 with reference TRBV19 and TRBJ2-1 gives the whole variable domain DGGITQSPKYLFRKEGQNVTLSCEQNLNHDAMYWYRQDPGQGLRLIYYSQIVNDFQKGDIAEGYSVSREKKESFPLTVTSAQKNPTAFYLCASNKGVSGSYNEQFFGPGTRLTVL.

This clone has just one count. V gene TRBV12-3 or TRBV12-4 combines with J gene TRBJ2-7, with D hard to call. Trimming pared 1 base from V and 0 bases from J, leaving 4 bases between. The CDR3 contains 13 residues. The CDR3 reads CASSLVSSYEQYF. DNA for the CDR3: TGTGCCAGCAGTTTAGTCAGCTCCTACGAGCAGTACTTC.